This T cell receptor (beta chain) was documented in a study of cytomegalovirus exposure and HLA in healthy donors. Study-level findings and limits: Reports credit the classifier with highly specific, highly sensitive diagnosis of cytomegalovirus status. Clusters of TCRs from the first cohort tended to co-occur in the 95 to 150 validation repertoires (as a later analysis found). For most TCR sequences rarity was the rule, although some public TCRs occurred in many donors.

Sequencing used immunoSEQ multiplex PCR; TCRdb keeps in-frame clones, though not all of them. The sample has about 130,000 clones; around 90% are singletons. This clone has only one observation. Its antigen remains unknown. CDR1 is MGHRA, CDR2 YSYEKL, per germline. This CDR3 has 11 amino acids. With 3 bases removed from V and 9 bases from J, the gap between germline ends came to 8 bases. The sample taken for sequencing was PBMCs. The receptor was derived from a woman aged 18-35 years in good health and CMV-seronegative. The chain recombines TRBV4-1 with TRBJ1-1; D ambiguous. The CDR3 bases are TGCGCCAGCAGCCAGGAGTATAAAGCTTTCTTT. Translation: CASSQEYKAFF.